The clone carrying this TCR beta chain was found many times. What it binds is not known. In the library, each TCR cDNA molecule bore its own unique molecular identifier. TCRdb re-called the 5' RACE reads with MiXCR, one entry per CDR3 protein. The sample holds 21,000 or so distinct CDR3 sequences, around 6% seen once. The sample comes from a study of spatial heterogeneity in lung cancer. Study outcomes and limitations: Mutation counts in tumors were tracked by counts of expanded intratumoral alpha and beta TCRs. Approximately 7% of tumor T cells for alpha chains and 13% for beta chains were estimated to be covered.

V was clipped by 4 bases and J by 0 bases, with 9 bases between them. CDR3 length equals 14 residues. Germline CDR1 is KGHDR and CDR2 is SFDVKD. Regarding time point: sample taken at primary tumor resection. Donation came from over 60 patients with untreated early-stage non-small cell lung cancer. Tumor, nontumor lung or frozen PBMC supplied whole RNA that was sequenced unsorted. The source of this sequence is a male donor with early-stage non-small cell lung cancer. The sample was lung tumor tissue, taken at surgery. The V and J genes are TRBV24-1 and TRBJ2-7; perhaps TRBD2 as D (6 bases). The CDR3 spells CATSEASDSYEQYF. CDR3 DNA sequence: TGTGCCACCAGTGAGGCTAGCGACTCCTACGAGCAGTACTTC.